This T cell receptor (beta chain) was profiled in a study of long-term antiretroviral therapy in people with HIV. Germline lookup yields CDR1 SGHRS and CDR2 YFSETQ. This CDR3 is 11 amino acids long. V was clipped by 4 bases and J by 9 bases, with 11 bases between them. Researchers ran immunoSEQ v3.0 at survey level. The protocol was immunoSEQ multiplex PCR, while the TCRdb copy is restricted to in-frame clones and leaves out a portion. The table records roughly 25,000 clones, approximately 80% of them present only once. The sequence was obtained from a woman in her 30s with HIV. V and J are TRBV5-1 and TRBJ2-7; D perhaps matches TRBD2 (5 bases). The sample here was unsorted PBMCs, taken 1.1 years before starting antiretroviral therapy. The CDR3 DNA is TGCGCCAGCAGCAGGAGGATACCGCAGTACGTC. Its translation is CASSRRIPQYV.